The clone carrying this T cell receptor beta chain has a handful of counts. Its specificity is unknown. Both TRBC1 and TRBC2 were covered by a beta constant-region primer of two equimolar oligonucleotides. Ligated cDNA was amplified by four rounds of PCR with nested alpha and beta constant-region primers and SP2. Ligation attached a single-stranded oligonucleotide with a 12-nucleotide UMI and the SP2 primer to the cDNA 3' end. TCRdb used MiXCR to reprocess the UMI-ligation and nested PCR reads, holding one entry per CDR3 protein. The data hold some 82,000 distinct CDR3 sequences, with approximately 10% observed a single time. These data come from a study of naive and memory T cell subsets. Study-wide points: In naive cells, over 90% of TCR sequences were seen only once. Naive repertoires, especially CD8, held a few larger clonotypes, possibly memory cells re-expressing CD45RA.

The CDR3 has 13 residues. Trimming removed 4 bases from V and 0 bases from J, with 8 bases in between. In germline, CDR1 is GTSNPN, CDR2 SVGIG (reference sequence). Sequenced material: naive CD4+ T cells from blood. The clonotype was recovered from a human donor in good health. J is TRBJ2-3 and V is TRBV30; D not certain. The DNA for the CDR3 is TGTGCCTGGACAGATCCTAGCACAGATACGCAGTATTTT. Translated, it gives CAWTDPSTDTQYF.